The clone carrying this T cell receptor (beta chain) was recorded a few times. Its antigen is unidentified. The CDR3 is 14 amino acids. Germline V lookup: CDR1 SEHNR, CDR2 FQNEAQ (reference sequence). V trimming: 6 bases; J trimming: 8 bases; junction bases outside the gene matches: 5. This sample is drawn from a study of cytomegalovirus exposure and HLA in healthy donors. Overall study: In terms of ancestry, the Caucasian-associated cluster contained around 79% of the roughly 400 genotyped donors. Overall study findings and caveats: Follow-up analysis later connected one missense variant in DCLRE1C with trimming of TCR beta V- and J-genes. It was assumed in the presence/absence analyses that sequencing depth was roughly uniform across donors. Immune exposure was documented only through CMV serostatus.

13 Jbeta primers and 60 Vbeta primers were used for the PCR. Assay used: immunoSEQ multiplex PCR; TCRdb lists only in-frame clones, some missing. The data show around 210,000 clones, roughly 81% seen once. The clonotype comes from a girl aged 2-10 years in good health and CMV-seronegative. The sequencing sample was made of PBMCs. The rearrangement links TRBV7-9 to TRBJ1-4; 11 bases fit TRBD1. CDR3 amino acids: CASRRTGGEEKLFF. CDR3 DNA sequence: TGTGCCAGCAGGAGGACAGGGGGCGAGGAAAAACTGTTTTTT.